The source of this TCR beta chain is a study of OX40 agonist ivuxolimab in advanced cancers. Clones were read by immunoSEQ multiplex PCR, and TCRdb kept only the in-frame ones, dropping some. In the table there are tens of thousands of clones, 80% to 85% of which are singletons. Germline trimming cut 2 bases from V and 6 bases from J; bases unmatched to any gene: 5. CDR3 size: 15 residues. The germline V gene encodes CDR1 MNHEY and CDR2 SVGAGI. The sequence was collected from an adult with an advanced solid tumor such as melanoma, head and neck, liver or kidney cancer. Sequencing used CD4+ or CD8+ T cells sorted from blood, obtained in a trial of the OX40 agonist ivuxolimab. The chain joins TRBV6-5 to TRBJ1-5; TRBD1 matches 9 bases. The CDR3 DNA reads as TGTGCCAGCAGTTACCTACAGGGGGCCGGTCAGCCCCAGCATTTT. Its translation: CASSYLQGAGQPQHF.